This T cell receptor beta chain is from a study of cytomegalovirus exposure and HLA in healthy donors. Overall study context: The same platform was used for the 120 validation repertoires and the 600 to 850 first-cohort repertoires, a later analysis reported.

In this sample, this clone turned up a few times. Its antigen is unidentified. TCRdb keeps only in-frame clones here, not all; method: immunoSEQ multiplex PCR. The sample holds 150,000 to 200,000 clones, 84% seen once. Study-wide points: The study listed some 160 cytomegalovirus-associated TCR beta chains. Among the CMV-associated chains, a few were confirmed in vitro as specific for CMV antigens. Reports credit the classifier with highly specific, highly sensitive diagnosis of cytomegalovirus status.

The specimen sequenced was PBMCs. This sequence originates from a man aged 18 to 29 in good health and CMV-seropositive.

DNA for the CDR3: TGTGCCAGCAGTGCTGAGGAGACCCAGTACTTC. Protein product: CASSAEETQYF. The chain joins TRBV2 to TRBJ2-5; D uncertain. The CDR3 has 11 residues. V lost 4 bases, J lost 5 bases, and 5 bases lay in between. The germline CDR1 and CDR2 sequences are SNHLY and FYNNEI. Full variable domain (outside the CDR3, taken from reference TRBV2 and TRBJ2-5): EPEVTQTPSHQVTQMGQEVILRCVPISNHLYFYWYRQILGQKVEFLVSFYNNEISEKSEIFDDQFSVERPDGSNFTLKIRSTKLEDSAMYFCASSAEETQYFGPGTRLLVL.